This TCR beta chain was sequenced during a study of cytomegalovirus exposure and HLA in healthy donors. Study results and limitations: Prior analysis indicated that the majority of TCR beta V segments exhibited productivity approximately 87% or approximately 30% of the time.

A note on this clone: Its antigen is not identified.

The CDR3 spans 16 residues. Germline CDR1 and CDR2: SGHNT and YYREEE (reference sequence). 13 Jbeta primers and 60 Vbeta primers were used for the PCR. Assay: immunoSEQ multiplex PCR; the TCRdb copy retains only in-frame clones and omits some. Here the sample spans approximately 250,000 clones, roughly 78% being singletons. This sequence originates from a boy aged 5-17 years in good health and CMV-seronegative. The sample taken for sequencing was PBMCs. The rearrangement links TRBV5-4 to TRBJ2-5; 7 positions agree with TRBD1. Matching the DNA end better, TRBJ2-7 makes the J call doubtful. Here the CDR3 reads CASSLGPGTANNEQYF. CDR3 nucleotides: TGTGCCAGCAGCTTGGGTCCCGGGACAGCGAATAACGAGCAGTACTTC.